The 10 T cell receptor beta chains reported below all come from one sample, sequenced in a study of blood T cell repertoires in COVID-19. The repertoire was sequenced with immunoSEQ multiplex PCR; TCRdb's copy has only in-frame clones and lacks some. The table has 150,000 to 200,000 clones, more than 70% seen once. Input material: peripheral blood. The origin of the receptors is a woman in her 70s who had recovered from COVID-19.

Regarding this clone: One end of the junction is discordant with germline, which a read error may explain. CDR3 in DNA: TGTGCTAGCAGCTTTACTGATCAAGAGACCCAGTACTTC. This sequence encodes CASSFTDQETQYF. The chain has TRBV7-7 and TRBJ2-5; D remains ambiguous. Germline CDR1 is SSHAT and CDR2 is FNYEAQ (reference sequence). This CDR3 has 13 amino acids.

The CDR3 protein is CASTGLGNTIYF. The CDR3 DNA follows: TGTGCCAGCACAGGGTTGGGAAACACCATATATTTT. This chain connects TRBV5-5 to TRBJ1-3; tentatively, D is TRBD1 (5 bases). Germline V gene data show CDR1 as SGHKS and CDR2 as YYEKEE (reference sequence). CDR3 length equals 12 residues. V lost 6 bases to trimming and J lost 4 bases, with 8 bases between them.

CDR3 loop: CASSPGQGRAKNIQYF. DNA for the CDR3: TGTGCCAGCTCACCCGGACAGGGTAGGGCCAAAAACATTCAGTACTTC. The chain employs TRBV18 and TRBJ2-4; TRBD1 aligns across 8 bases. The CDR3 length is 16 residues. J gave up 1 base and V 3 bases, and 5 bases lay outside the gene matches. Per germline, CDR1 KGHSH and CDR2 LQKENI.

The J gene is TRBJ1-2, the V gene TRBV19; no firm D call. Trimming took 7 bases from V and 3 from J, leaving 21 bases between them. The length of the CDR3 is 16 residues. Germline CDR1 and CDR2: LNHDA and SQIVND (reference sequence). CDR3 region: CASTPMRAPGDYGYTF. CDR3 bases: TGTGCCAGTACCCCTATGAGGGCCCCCGGCGACTATGGCTACACCTTC.

This clone is a singleton in its sample. V is TRBV19 and J is TRBJ2-7; D remains unclear. This CDR3 region has 14 residues. The germline V gene encodes CDR1 LNHDA and CDR2 SQIVND (reference sequence). The V end lost 3 bases, the J end lost 4 bases, and 13 bases lay between the germline ends. CDR3 in DNA: TGTGCCAGTAGTATTTCGGCAGGCGATTACGAGCAGTACTTC. This gives the protein CASSISAGDYEQYF. Full variable domain (missing parts from reference TRBV19 and TRBJ2-7): DGGITQSPKYLFRKEGQNVTLSCEQNLNHDAMYWYRQDPGQGLRLIYYSQIVNDFQKGDIAEGYSVSREKKESFPLTVTSAQKNPTAFYLCASSISAGDYEQYFGPGTRLTVT.

V is TRBV2 and J is TRBJ2-5; 10 nucleotides match TRBD2. This CDR3 is built from 17 residues. CDR1 and CDR2 from the germline V gene are SNHLY and FYNNEI. Trimming cost V 1 base and J 5 bases; bases outside gene matches: 10. Written as DNA, the CDR3 is TGTGCCAGCAGTGAAGAGGCTAGCGGGAGCCACGGGGAGACCCAGTACTTC. Translated: CASSEEASGSHGETQYF.

The J gene is TRBJ1-4, the V gene TRBV29-1, with unresolved D. CDR1 is SQVTM, CDR2 ANQGSEA, per germline. This CDR3 is built from 12 residues. Trimming took 4 bases from V and 4 from J, leaving 7 bases between them. The CDR3 loop is CSVVKHNEKLFF. The CDR3 DNA sequence: TGCAGCGTTGTAAAGCATAATGAAAAACTGTTTTTT.

This chain connects TRBV4-2 to TRBJ2-1; TRBD2 is a possible D gene (7 bases). The V gene's germline CDR1 is LGHNA and CDR2 YNFKEQ. The length of the CDR3 is 16 residues. V was cut by 3 bases and J by 8 bases, with 20 bases left in between. This CDR3 reads CASSHGHRQAGDEQFF. The CDR3 DNA reads as TGTGCCAGCAGCCATGGCCACCGACAGGCGGGGGATGAGCAGTTCTTC.

The J gene is TRBJ1-5, the V gene TRBV19; D is unresolved. The V and J ends lost 6 bases and 4 bases respectively, with 13 bases between them. In germline, CDR1 is LNHDA, CDR2 SQIVND (reference sequence). CDR3 length: 14 amino acids. CDR3: CASREGPGNQPQHF. The CDR3 DNA sequence: TGTGCCAGTAGGGAGGGCCCGGGAAATCAGCCCCAGCATTTT.

This chain joins TRBV9 and TRBJ1-2; D remains unclear. Germline lookup yields CDR1 SGDLS and CDR2 YYNGEE. There are 14 residues in the CDR3. Trimming took off 0 bases at V and 4 bases at J, with 10 bases between the two ends. The CDR3 DNA reads TGTGCCAGCAGCGTAGGCTCCGAGGCCTATGGCTACACCTTC. Its translation is CASSVGSEAYGYTF. Variable domain in full (rest from reference TRBV9 and TRBJ1-2): DSGVTQTPKHLITATGQRVTLRCSPRSGDLSVYWYQQSLDQGLQFLIQYYNGEERAKGNILERFSAQQFPDLHSELNLSSLELGDSALYFCASSVGSEAYGYTFGSGTRLTVV.